This T cell receptor (beta chain) was found in a study of CD8+CD57+ T cells in acquired aplastic anemia. Study information: Average CD4+ read depth in healthy donors was 10 million to 12 million reads. General study results and limits: Comparison of patients with controls identified around 30 shared CD8+ CDR3 sequences.

CDR1 is MGHDK, CDR2 SYGVNS, per germline. CDR3 size: 14 residues. According to the study, genomic DNA was the template for TCR beta VDJ and CDR3 profiling. Via MiXCR, TCRdb re-called the reads, giving one row per CDR3 protein. The sample consists of some 220,000 distinct CDR3 sequences, 34% of them appearing once. This clonotype was picked up one time. Its antigen is unidentified. This may arise from a read error, as a much more abundant clone is one base away. The sequencing input was sorted CD4+, CD8+, or CD8+CD57+ T cells (not recorded which) from PBMCs. The chain combines TRBV25-1 with TRBJ2-7; 8 nucleotides align to TRBD2. This receptor was identified in a human donor in good health, serving as a control. For the CDR3, the DNA is TGTGCCGGCAGTATCACGAGCGGGGGACTCGAGCAGTACTTC. As protein: CAGSITSGGLEQYF.